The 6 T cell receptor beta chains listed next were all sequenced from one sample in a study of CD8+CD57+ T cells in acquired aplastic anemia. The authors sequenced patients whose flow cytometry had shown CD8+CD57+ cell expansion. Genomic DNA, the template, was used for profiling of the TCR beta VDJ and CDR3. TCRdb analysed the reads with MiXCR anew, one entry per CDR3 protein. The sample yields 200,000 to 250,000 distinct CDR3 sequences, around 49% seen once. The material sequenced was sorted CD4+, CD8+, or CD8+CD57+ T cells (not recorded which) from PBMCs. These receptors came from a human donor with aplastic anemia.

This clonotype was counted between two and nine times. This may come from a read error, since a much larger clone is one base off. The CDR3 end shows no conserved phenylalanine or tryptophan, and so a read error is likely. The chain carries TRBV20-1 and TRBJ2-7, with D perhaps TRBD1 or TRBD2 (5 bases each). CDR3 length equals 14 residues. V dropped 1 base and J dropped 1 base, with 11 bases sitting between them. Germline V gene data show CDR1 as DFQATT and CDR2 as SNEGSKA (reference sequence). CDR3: CSARGGVRSYEQYL. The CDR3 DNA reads TGCAGTGCTAGAGGAGGGGTCCGGTCCTACGAGCAGTACCTC.

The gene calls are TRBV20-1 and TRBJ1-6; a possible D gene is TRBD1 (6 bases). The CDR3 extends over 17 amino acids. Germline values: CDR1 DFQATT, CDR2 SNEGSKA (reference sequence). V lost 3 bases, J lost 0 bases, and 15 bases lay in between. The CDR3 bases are TGCAGTGCTAGTAGCAGGGGAAGGGGCTCCTATAATTCACCCCTCCACTTT. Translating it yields CSASSRGRGSYNSPLHF.

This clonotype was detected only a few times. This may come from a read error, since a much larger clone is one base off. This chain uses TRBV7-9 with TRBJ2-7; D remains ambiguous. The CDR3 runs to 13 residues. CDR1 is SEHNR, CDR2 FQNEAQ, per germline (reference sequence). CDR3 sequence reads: CASSLDYRYERYF. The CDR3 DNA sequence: TGTGCCAGCAGCTTAGATTACCGGTACGAGCGGTACTTC.

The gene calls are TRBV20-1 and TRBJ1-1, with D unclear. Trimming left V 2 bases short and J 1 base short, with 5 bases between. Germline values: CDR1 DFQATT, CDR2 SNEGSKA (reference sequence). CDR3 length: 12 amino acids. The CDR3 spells CSARFQNTEAFF. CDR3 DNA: TGCAGTGCTAGATTCCAGAACACTGAAGCTTTCTTT.

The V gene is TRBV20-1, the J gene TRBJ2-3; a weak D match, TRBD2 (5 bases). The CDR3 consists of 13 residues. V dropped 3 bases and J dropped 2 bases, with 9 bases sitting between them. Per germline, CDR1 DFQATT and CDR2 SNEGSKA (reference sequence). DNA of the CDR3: TGCAGTGCTAGTAACGGGAACACAGATACGCAGTATTTT. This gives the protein CSASNGNTDTQYF.

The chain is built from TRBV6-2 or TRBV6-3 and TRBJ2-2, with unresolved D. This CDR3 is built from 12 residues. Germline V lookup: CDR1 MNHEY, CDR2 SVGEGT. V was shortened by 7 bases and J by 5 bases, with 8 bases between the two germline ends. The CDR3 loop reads CASTPYTGELFF. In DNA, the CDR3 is TGTGCCAGCACCCCTTATACCGGGGAGCTGTTTTTT.